These 18 T cell receptor beta chains originate from one sample sequenced in a study of shared clonotypes between healthy human individuals (dated by TCRdb to the early 2020s). The library was prepared using the immunoSEQ multiplex PCR assay. Here the immuneACCESS table is served through TCRdb, limited to in-frame sequences with V and J called. Missing clones are a known gap in these copies; in checked studies unresolved V genes cover under half, and the rest lacks a known reason. This sample gives hundreds of thousands of clones in total; roughly 77% of them show up just once. The biggest ten clones account for around 14% of the sample. The sample was PBMCs. The source is a woman in her thirties or forties in good health. Some clones in this sample may be carry-over from other donors' samples.

The chain employs TRBV28 and TRBJ1-2; D possibly corresponds to TRBD1 (6 bases). V gave up 7 bases and J gave up 1 base, with 10 bases separating them. This CDR3 contains 13 residues. Germline CDR1 MDHEN, CDR2 SYDVKM. The CDR3 is CASKGVGNYGYTF. For the CDR3, the DNA is TGTGCCAGCAAGGGGGTCGGTAACTATGGCTACACCTTC.

This clone is a singleton in its sample. The CDR3 coding sequence is TGTGCCAGCAGCTACGGTGGGCAGACTGAAGCTTTCTTT. Its protein product is CASSYGGQTEAFF. This chain uses TRBV7-3 with TRBJ1-1; D is ambiguous. The CDR3 consists of 13 residues. V was pared by 4 bases and J by 5 bases, with 11 bases between. Germline CDR1 SGHTA, CDR2 FQGTGA.

The chain combines TRBV29-1 with TRBJ1-2; a possible D gene is TRBD1 (5 bases). The CDR3 extends over 11 amino acids. CDR1 and CDR2 from the germline V gene are SQVTM and ANQGSEA. CDR3 protein: CRVDTNYGYTF. The CDR3 DNA is TGCAGAGTGGACACGAACTATGGCTACACCTTC.

This chain joins TRBV7-6 and TRBJ2-5, with D perhaps being TRBD1 or TRBD2 (5 bases each). CDR3 size: 16 residues. The V and J ends lost 2 bases and 4 bases respectively, with 17 bases between them. Germline values: CDR1 SGHVS, CDR2 FNYEAQ. CDR3 loop: CASSLLGGSLGETQYF. DNA for the CDR3: TGTGCCAGCAGCTTACTTGGGGGTTCGCTTGGAGAGACCCAGTACTTC.

This chain links TRBV28 with TRBJ1-2; tentative D call: TRBD1 (5 bases). CDR1 and CDR2 (germline): MDHEN, SYDVKM. V gave up 2 bases and J gave up 4 bases, with 11 bases separating them. The CDR3 runs 14 residues. CDR3 DNA: TGTGCCAGCAGTTTACCCCAGGGTGGCTATGGCTACACCTTC. Amino acids: CASSLPQGGYGYTF.

This clone has only one observation. The CDR3 here is CASSQEVGTANEQFF. In nucleotides, the CDR3 is TGCGCCAGCAGCCAAGAGGTGGGGACGGCCAATGAGCAGTTCTTC. The chain is built from TRBV4-3 and TRBJ2-1; possibly TRBD1 or TRBD2 for D (5 bases each). CDR1 is LGHNA and CDR2 is YSLEER in the germline V gene. There are 15 residues in the CDR3. The ends were cut back, 0 bases at V and 6 bases at J, with 12 bases in the middle.

This chain uses TRBV5-1 with TRBJ1-5; D is undetermined. Trimming removed 2 bases from V and 0 bases from J, with 6 bases in between. This CDR3 spans 14 amino acids. Germline CDR1 is SGHRS and CDR2 is YFSETQ. The CDR3 nucleotides are TGCGCCAGCAGCTTCAAGGATAGCAATCAGCCCCAGCATTTT. Protein sequence: CASSFKDSNQPQHF.

This clone was seen a few times. The chain uses TRBV30 and TRBJ2-2; D gene ambiguous. The CDR3 runs 15 residues. V was shortened by 0 bases and J by 1 base, with 9 bases between the two germline ends. Germline V gene data show CDR1 as GTSNPN and CDR2 as SVGIG (reference sequence). CDR3 DNA sequence: TGTGCCTGGAGTGTAAGGCCCCAGAACACCGGGGAGCTGTTTTTT. This translates into CAWSVRPQNTGELFF.

The rearrangement links TRBV7-2 to TRBJ1-2, with TRBD1 matching 7 bases. The CDR3 has 12 amino acids. Losses at the gene ends were 3 bases for V and 5 bases for J; bases not matched to a gene: 0. CDR1 is SGHTA, CDR2 FQGNSA, per germline. The CDR3 DNA is TGTGCCAGCAGCTTGACAGGGTATGGCTACACCTTC. Translated: CASSLTGYGYTF.

A few counts support this clone. The chain uses TRBV27 and TRBJ2-7; no definite D call. The V end lost 3 bases, the J end lost 6 bases, and 15 bases lay between the germline ends. The CDR3 length is 14 residues. In germline, CDR1 is MNHEY, CDR2 SMNVEV (reference sequence). As DNA, the CDR3 is TGTGCCAGCAGTTTTTGGCAGGCTAAGGGCGAGCAGTACTTC. Translated: CASSFWQAKGEQYF.

Regarding this clone: Distinct nucleotide sequences in the sample also encode this CDR3. The chain couples TRBV19 to TRBJ2-7; weak D call: TRBD1 (6 bases). The CDR3 has 14 amino acids. Between the trimmed V and J ends, which lost 3 bases and 2 bases, there was a span of 11 bases. The germline V gene has CDR1 LNHDA and CDR2 SQIVND (reference sequence). The CDR3 DNA reads TGTGCCAGTAGTATTCAGGGGCGCGCCTACGAGCAGTACTTC. Its translation: CASSIQGRAYEQYF. Full variable domain (missing parts from reference TRBV19 and TRBJ2-7): DGGITQSPKYLFRKEGQNVTLSCEQNLNHDAMYWYRQDPGQGLRLIYYSQIVNDFQKGDIAEGYSVSREKKESFPLTVTSAQKNPTAFYLCASSIQGRAYEQYFGPGTRLTVT.

The CDR3 reads CASSLGTGNYGYTF. In DNA form, the CDR3 reads TGTGCCAGCAGTTTAGGAACAGGAAACTATGGCTACACCTTC. The genes are TRBV27 and TRBJ1-2; tentative D call: TRBD1 (5 bases). V was pared by 2 bases and J by 2 bases, with 9 bases between. Germline V lookup: CDR1 MNHEY, CDR2 SMNVEV (reference sequence). The length of the CDR3 is 14 residues.

The chain joins TRBV11-2 to TRBJ2-1; weak D call: TRBD1 (7 bases). V shed 4 bases and J shed 4 bases, with 17 bases lying between them. The CDR3 has 16 amino acids. Germline V gene sequence: CDR1 SGHAT, CDR2 FQNNGV. CDR3 DNA: TGTGCCAGCAGCTCCAGGGGGGCAGCCGCATACAATGAGCAGTTCTTC. Translating gives CASSSRGAAAYNEQFF.

On this clone itself: The sample holds other DNA sequences that translate to the same CDR3. J is TRBJ2-1 and V is TRBV9; D ambiguous. Deletions cut 0 bases from V and 7 bases from J, with 8 bases between. This CDR3 region has 13 residues. From germline, CDR1 is SGDLS and CDR2 YYNGEE. The CDR3, as DNA: TGTGCCAGCAGCGTAGGTTGGGGTAATGAGCAGTTCTTC. Amino acid sequence: CASSVGWGNEQFF.

The chain links TRBV28 to TRBJ2-1; 10 nucleotides agree with TRBD2. The CDR3 runs to 15 residues. Trimming at V came to 6 bases and at J to 3 bases, leaving 5 bases not matched to a gene. Germline V gene sequence: CDR1 MDHEN, CDR2 SYDVKM. The CDR3 DNA sequence: TGTGCCAGCAGGCTACTAGCGGGATACTACAATGAGCAGTTCTTC. It yields the protein CASRLLAGYYNEQFF.

The chain carries TRBV18 and TRBJ1-4; D is ambiguous. The CDR3 is 15 amino acids. The V gene's germline CDR1 is KGHSH and CDR2 LQKENI. Trimming shortened V by 2 bases and J by 4 bases, and 11 bases separated the two germline ends. The CDR3 bases are TGTGCCAGCTCACCAGAGGCAGACATTAATGAAAAACTGTTTTTT. Its translation: CASSPEADINEKLFF.

The chain recombines TRBV19 with TRBJ1-5; no reliable D call. This CDR3 spans 13 amino acids. Germline V gene sequence: CDR1 LNHDA, CDR2 SQIVND (reference sequence). Trimming shortened V by 7 bases and J by 2 bases, and 9 bases separated the two germline ends. The CDR3 sequence is CASKFVGNQPQHF. In DNA form, the CDR3 reads TGTGCCAGTAAATTCGTTGGCAATCAGCCCCAGCATTTT.

This clone was detected a few times. The CDR3 DNA is TGTGCCAGCAGCTCTTGGACCCAAGAGACCCAGTACTTC. It codes for CASSSWTQETQYF. This sequence joins TRBV11-2 and TRBJ2-5; no firm D call. Trimming took 4 bases from V and 1 from J, leaving 7 bases between them. The germline gives CDR1 SGHAT, CDR2 FQNNGV. This CDR3 comprises 13 residues.